This TCR beta chain was recorded in a study of neurological immune-mediated disorders. This clonotype showed up many times. Germline V gives CDR1 SGHRS, CDR2 YFSETQ. Trimming cost V 2 bases and J 0 bases; bases outside gene matches: 3. This CDR3 is 15 amino acids long. TCRdb re-derived calls from the 5' RACE reads in MiXCR, one entry per CDR3 protein. The sample consists of approximately 40,000 distinct CDR3 sequences, roughly 13% of them appearing once. Sequenced input: PBMCs. The chain carries TRBV5-1 and TRBJ1-1; 8 bases match TRBD1. The TCR sequence derives from a female donor in good health. The CDR3 loop reads CASSLGGQVNTEAFF. The CDR3 DNA reads TGCGCCAGCAGCTTAGGGGGACAGGTGAACACTGAAGCTTTCTTT. Drawing the rest from reference TRBV5-1 and TRBJ1-1, the complete variable domain is KAGVTQTPRYLIKTRGQQVTLSCSPISGHRSVSWYQQTPGQGLQFLFEYFSETQRNKGNFPGRFSGRQFSNSRSEMNVSTLELGDSALYLCASSLGGQVNTEAFFGQGTRLTVV.